Sequencing of this TCR beta chain was carried out in a study of blood T cells in healthy people across ages. General study results and limits: TCR beta diversity was tightly associated with the proportion of naive T cells.

The CDR3 spans 10 residues. Per the germline V gene, CDR1 is DFQATT and CDR2 is SNEGSKA (reference sequence). The study drew donors from healthy Caucasian individuals in Russia aged about 6 to 95. They isolated at least 7 million PBMCs from each sample. Combining a sample-barcoded 5' primer with a J-beta primer mix, a second PCR ran for roughly 6 to 12 cycles. With 12 random nucleotides, a template-switch adaptor tagged each individual cDNA molecule. TCRdb re-called the 5' RACE reads with MiXCR, one entry per CDR3 protein. The repertoire holds about 1.8 million distinct CDR3 sequences, with roughly 49% as singletons. This clonotype appeared once. Its specificity is unknown.

Sequenced: blood. This sequence joins TRBV20-1 and TRBJ2-5; the D call may be TRBD1 or TRBD2 (6 bases each). The J call is doubtful: the DNA matches TRBJ2-7 better. The TCR sequence derives from a woman in her 40s in good health. The CDR3 sequence is CSKGGNEQYF. Written as DNA, the CDR3 is TGCTCCAAGGGGGGAAACGAGCAGTACTTC.